This T cell receptor beta chain was sequenced for a study of OX40 agonist ivuxolimab in advanced cancers. TCRdb's copy holds only in-frame clones and misses some; the assay was immunoSEQ multiplex PCR. The repertoire has 70,000 to 75,000 clones, roughly four fifths of them found once; the top ten carry 5%. The length of the CDR3 is 17 residues. Germline V gives CDR1 SGHRS, CDR2 YFSETQ. The V gene end was trimmed by 4 bases and the J gene end by 3 bases; junction bases not matched to a gene: 5. Sequencing used CD4+ or CD8+ T cells sorted from blood, obtained in a trial of the OX40 agonist ivuxolimab. The gene calls are TRBV5-1 and TRBJ2-1; 15 nucleotides agree with TRBD2. The clonotype was recovered from an adult with an advanced solid tumor such as melanoma, head and neck, liver or kidney cancer. In DNA form, the CDR3 reads TGCGCCAGCAGCGGGACTAGCGGGAGGCCCGGCTACAATGAGCAGTTCTTC. As protein: CASSGTSGRPGYNEQFF.